The 3 T cell receptor beta chains reported below all come from one sample, sequenced in a study of blood T cells in healthy people across ages. Next came a second PCR, run for roughly 6 to 11 cycles, which used a sample-barcoded 5' primer along with a J-beta primer mix. One entry per CDR3 protein, called by TCRdb with MiXCR from the 5' RACE reads. This table holds 1.8 million or so distinct CDR3 sequences, around 40% found once. Sequencing was performed on blood. The receptors shown here come from a human donor in good health.

V gene TRBV18 combines with J gene TRBJ2-2, with D unclear. The CDR3 runs to 15 residues. Trimming removed 0 bases from V and 7 bases from J, with 12 bases in between. Per germline, CDR1 KGHSH and CDR2 LQKENI. CDR3 DNA sequence: TGTGCCAGCTCACCACCGGCTGGCCTGGACGGGGAGCTGTTTTTT. Amino acids: CASSPPAGLDGELFF.

This clonotype occurred a few times. This rearrangement joins TRBV10-3 to TRBJ2-1, with 10 bases matching TRBD1. CDR3 size: 14 residues. Germline trimming cut 7 bases from V and 1 base from J; bases unmatched to any gene: 1. Germline V gene data show CDR1 as ENHRY and CDR2 as SYGVKD. The CDR3 DNA follows: TGTGCCATCAAGGGACAGGGGTCCTACAATGAGCAGTTCTTC. It codes for CAIKGQGSYNEQFF.

This rearrangement joins TRBV12-3 or TRBV12-4 to TRBJ1-2; 9 nucleotides match TRBD1. The CDR3 is made up of 14 amino acids. The V and J ends lost 3 bases and 8 bases, in that order; junction bases with no gene match: 7. The CDR3 coding sequence is TGTGCCAGCAGTTTGGACAGGGGACTTCTAGGCTACACCTTC. Translated: CASSLDRGLLGYTF.